One sample yielded the 20 T cell receptor beta chains listed below, sequenced in a study of T cells in Graves' hyperthyroidism and ophthalmopathy. It was RNA transcripts that yielded the amplified TCR beta CDR3 regions. The TCR CDR3 first-round RT-PCR relied on the HTBI primer set. MiXCR, run by TCRdb on the multiplex PCR reads, gives a single entry per CDR3 protein. The sample lists nearly 750,000 distinct CDR3 sequences; about 35% were seen once. The specimen sequenced was blood. These TCRs come from a woman between 40 and 55 years old with Graves' hyperthyroidism.

The table lists this clonotype with many counts. The CDR3 DNA reads TGTGCCAGCAGCTCACAGGGAGGGGGGTATCAGCCCCAGCATTTT. This translates into CASSSQGGGYQPQHF. This sequence joins TRBV6-5 and TRBJ1-5, with D tentatively TRBD1 (6 bases). With 6 bases removed from V and 5 bases from J, the gap between germline ends came to 17 bases. The germline gives CDR1 MNHEY, CDR2 SVGAGI. The CDR3 has 15 residues.

Of note for this clonotype: This could be a read error, since a much larger clone is one nucleotide away. The V and J genes are TRBV7-2 and TRBJ1-2; no clear D. The CDR3 is 11 residues long. The germline V gene has CDR1 SGHTA and CDR2 FQGNSA. The CDR3 loop is CASSAPYGYIF. The DNA of the CDR3 is TGTGCCAGCAGCGCCCCCTATGGCTACATCTTC. The whole variable domain, filled in from reference TRBV7-2 and TRBJ1-2, reads GAGVSQSPSNKVTEKGKDVELRCDPISGHTALYWYRQSLGQGLEFLIYFQGNSAPDKSGLPSDRFSAERTGGSVSTLTIQRTQQEDSAVYLCASSAPYGYIFGSGTRLTVV.

This clonotype was detected ten times or more. The chain uses TRBV10-2 and TRBJ1-1, with D tentatively TRBD1 (5 bases). V dropped 3 bases and J dropped 8 bases, with 10 bases sitting between them. CDR3 length: 12 amino acids. Germline values: CDR1 WSHSY, CDR2 SAAADI. The DNA of the CDR3 is TGCGCCAGCAGTGATCCCCGACAGGAAGCTTTCTTT. Translated: CASSDPRQEAFF.

V is TRBV25-1 and J is TRBJ1-6, with 7 positions matching TRBD1. J was trimmed by 10 bases and V by 8 bases; bases with no gene match: 5. From germline, CDR1 is MGHDK and CDR2 SYGVNS. This CDR3 has 12 residues. DNA for the CDR3: TGTGCCAGCCTCGACAGGGAATCACCCCTCCACTTT. As protein: CASLDRESPLHF.

This clonotype was detected a few times. The junction departs from the called germline gene at one end, perhaps through a read error. The chain combines TRBV6-1 with TRBJ1-6; tentative D call: TRBD1 (5 bases). CDR3 size: 12 residues. CDR1 and CDR2 (germline): MNHNS, SASEGT. CDR3 DNA sequence: TGTGCCAGCAGTGAAGCGTTTGACAGATCTTCTTGG. This codes for CASSEAFDRSSW.

This clonotype showed up many times. This rearrangement joins TRBV24-1 to TRBJ1-5; the D is unclear. Germline V gene lookup returns CDR1 KGHDR and CDR2 SFDVKD. This CDR3 is built from 14 residues. V lost 7 bases and J 4 bases, leaving 13 bases between the germline ends. As DNA, the CDR3 is TGTGCCACCAGCTCCTATAGGGTGAATCAGCCCCAGCATTTT. Amino acids: CATSSYRVNQPQHF.

With regard to this clonotype: No conserved phenylalanine or tryptophan ends this CDR3, so it is likely a read error. The J gene is TRBJ2-7, the V gene TRBV7-9; D unclear. Germline CDR1 is SEHNR and CDR2 is FQNEAQ (reference sequence). The CDR3 length is 12 residues. V dropped 4 bases and J dropped 6 bases, with 10 bases sitting between them. This chain's CDR3 is CASSSGSSEQYL. CDR3 in DNA: TGTGCCAGCAGCTCGGGCTCTTCCGAGCAGTACCTC.

This clonotype was seen repeatedly, ten times or more. CDR3: CASSGQVNQPQHF. In nucleotides, the CDR3 is TGTGCCAGCAGCGGACAGGTCAATCAGCCCCAGCATTTT. The gene calls are TRBV2 and TRBJ1-5; 7 bases are shared with TRBD1. V lost 6 bases and J lost 3; bases outside the gene matches: 2. The CDR3 runs to 13 residues. The germline V gene has CDR1 SNHLY and CDR2 FYNNEI.

The CDR3 DNA is TGCGCCAGCAGCCAAGACGGGATTATGAACACTGAAGCTTTCTTT. Residues: CASSQDGIMNTEAFF. The chain joins TRBV4-3 to TRBJ1-1; no firm D call. The germline V and J ends were trimmed by 0 bases and 0 bases, with 8 bases remaining between them. Germline CDR1 LGHNA, CDR2 YSLEER. CDR3 length: 15 residues.

The CDR3 loop reads CASSLSGTHNEQFF. In nucleotides, the CDR3 is TGCGCCAGCAGCCTATCCGGGACTCACAATGAGCAGTTCTTC. This sequence joins TRBV10-2 and TRBJ2-1; D is possibly TRBD2 (6 bases). Germline V gene sequence: CDR1 WSHSY, CDR2 SAAADI. This CDR3 is built from 14 residues. V shed 6 bases and J shed 5 bases, with 14 bases lying between them.

This clonotype appeared many times. The chain joins TRBV7-3 to TRBJ2-2, with unresolved D. The V gene's germline CDR1 is SGHTA and CDR2 FQGTGA. The CDR3 has 15 amino acids. Trimming removed 6 bases at V and 1 base at J, with 12 bases between. The chain's CDR3 is CASRPGPLNTGELFF. The CDR3 coding sequence is TGTGCCAGCAGACCTGGACCCTTGAACACCGGGGAGCTGTTTTTT.

This clonotype has at least ten counts. The genes are TRBV19 and TRBJ1-5, with 7 bases lining up with TRBD1. V dropped 5 bases and J dropped 7; count of bases not matched to a gene: 8. This CDR3 is 14 amino acids long. Germline V CDR1 and CDR2: LNHDA, SQIVND (reference sequence). This CDR3 reads CASSVQGRGQPQHF. The CDR3 DNA reads as TGTGCCAGTAGTGTACAGGGGAGGGGACAGCCCCAGCATTTT. Full variable domain (rest looked up from reference TRBV19 and TRBJ1-5): DGGITQSPKYLFRKEGQNVTLSCEQNLNHDAMYWYRQDPGQGLRLIYYSQIVNDFQKGDIAEGYSVSREKKESFPLTVTSAQKNPTAFYLCASSVQGRGQPQHFGDGTRLSIL.

This rearrangement joins TRBV19 to TRBJ1-5; 9 bases are a match to TRBD1. This CDR3 has 16 residues. Germline values: CDR1 LNHDA, CDR2 SQIVND (reference sequence). The junction had 15 bases not matched to a gene; V was cut back by 8 bases and J by 7 bases. Written as DNA, the CDR3 is TGTGCCAGTTCTGGGACAGGGACGGCAGGAGGCCAGCCCCAGCATTTT. Translating it yields CASSGTGTAGGQPQHF.

V is TRBV10-3 and J is TRBJ1-1, with TRBD1 identical over 12 bases. This CDR3 has 15 residues. The ends lost 6 bases at V and 7 bases at J; junction bases unmatched: 9. CDR1 is ENHRY, CDR2 SYGVKD, per germline. CDR3 coding DNA: TGTGCCATCAGGGGACAGGGGGCAGGGATGGGTGAAGCTTTCTTT. It is translated as CAIRGQGAGMGEAFF.

The chain recombines TRBV7-2 with TRBJ1-6; no clear D gene. This CDR3 comprises 19 residues. Looked up from germline, CDR1 is SGHTA and CDR2 is FQGNSA. Trimming took off 5 bases at V and 6 bases at J, with 26 bases between the two ends. CDR3 nucleotide sequence: TGTGCCAGCAGCGGGGTTGGATTGTTTTCGGCCGGGTCTAATTCACCCCTCCACTTT. Its translation: CASSGVGLFSAGSNSPLHF.

The chain links TRBV19 to TRBJ1-5, with D uncertain. V lost 0 bases and J lost 4, with 10 bases in between. From germline, CDR1 is LNHDA and CDR2 SQIVND (reference sequence). The length of the CDR3 is 15 residues. In DNA, the CDR3 is TGTGCCAGTAGTATAGAAGGACTCCATAATCAGCCCCAGCATTTT. Translated, it gives CASSIEGLHNQPQHF.

Turning to this clonotype: The germline gene is not matched at one end of the junction; a read error may be the cause. The chain uses TRBV5-6 and TRBJ1-2; D is perhaps TRBD1 (6 bases). This CDR3 has 13 residues. Germline V lookup: CDR1 SGHDT, CDR2 YYEEEE. The CDR3 DNA sequence: TGTGCCAGCAGGTTGGCAGGGGCGCAAGGCTACACCTTC. It specifies CASRLAGAQGYTF.

This clonotype was picked up many times. The chain uses TRBV9 and TRBJ2-5; a weak D match, TRBD2 (6 bases). Germline loops: CDR1 SGDLS, CDR2 YYNGEE. Trimming took off 7 bases at V and 7 bases at J, with 23 bases between the two ends. The CDR3 runs 15 residues. Written as DNA, the CDR3 is TGTGCCAGCTCCAATAGCGGTGTCAACACGGGGACCCAGTACTTC. This gives the protein CASSNSGVNTGTQYF.

This clonotype turned up a few times. V is TRBV19 and J is TRBJ1-1; 9 bases align to TRBD1. Germline V gene data show CDR1 as LNHDA and CDR2 as SQIVND (reference sequence). The CDR3 has 14 residues. V lost 4 bases and J lost 4; bases outside the gene matches: 4. The CDR3 nucleotides read TGTGCCAGTAGTACTACAGGGGGCGTCACTGAAGCTTTCTTT. Translated, it gives CASSTTGGVTEAFF.

The genes are TRBV6-5 and TRBJ1-3; 9 bases map to TRBD1. The germline gives CDR1 MNHEY, CDR2 SVGAGI. Losses at the gene ends were 4 bases for V and 7 bases for J; bases not matched to a gene: 11. The CDR3 consists of 16 residues. CDR3 protein: CASSWDLRQGGNTIYF. The CDR3 nucleotides read TGTGCCAGCAGTTGGGACTTAAGACAGGGGGGTAACACCATATATTTT.